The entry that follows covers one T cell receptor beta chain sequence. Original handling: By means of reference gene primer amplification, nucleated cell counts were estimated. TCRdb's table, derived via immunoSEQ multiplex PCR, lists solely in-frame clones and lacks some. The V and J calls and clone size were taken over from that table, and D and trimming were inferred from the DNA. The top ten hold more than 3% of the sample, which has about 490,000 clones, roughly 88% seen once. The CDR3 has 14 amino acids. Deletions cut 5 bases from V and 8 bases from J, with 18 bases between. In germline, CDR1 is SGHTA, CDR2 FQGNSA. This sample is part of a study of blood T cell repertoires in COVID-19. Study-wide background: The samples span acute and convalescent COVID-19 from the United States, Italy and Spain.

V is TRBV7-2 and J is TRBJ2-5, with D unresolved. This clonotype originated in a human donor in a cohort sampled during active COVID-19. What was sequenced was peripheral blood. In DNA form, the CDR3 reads TGTGCCAGCAGCCCCGGAACGGCCCCAGGAACCCAGTACTTC. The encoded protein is CASSPGTAPGTQYF.